This record concerns one TCR beta chain sequence. This clonotype was recorded once. The antigen it binds to is not known. No quality values exist for individual bases; no much larger clone is one base distant. One read alone makes for weak evidence. The sequencer was an Illumina NovaSeq 6000. Using 5'RACE with constant-segment primers, TCRalpha and TCRbeta cDNA libraries were constructed, with sample barcodes and unique molecular identifiers added in the process. Trizol reagent was used to extract RNA from every sample. Library amplification was performed in two PCR steps, and a second sample barcode and Illumina TruSeq adapters were introduced in the second step. The libraries were sequenced on an Illumina NovaSeq using 2 x 150 bp paired-end reads. The source study handled its data this way. Reads were demultiplexed and collapsed into UMI-guided consensus sequences with migec v1.2.7. Using mixcr v2.1.11, UMI consensuses were aligned to TRA and TRB V and J templates and then assembled into clonotypes. A clonotype was counted as expanded or contracted only if both edgeR and NoisET called the change significant, with noise models trained on biological replicates. For edgeR calls, the thresholds were a false discovery rate-adjusted p below 0.01 and a log2 fold-change of 1. As an exploratory analysis of dynamics, max-normalized trajectories of the 1000 most abundant clonotypes were examined with PCA combined with hierarchical clustering. Separately sequenced CD4+ and CD8+ repertoires were used to assign the CD4 or CD8 phenotype of responding clones. TCRdb cleaned the public reads at Q25 with fastp, built clones with MiXCR and kept in-frame beta chains. Entries are consolidated by CDR3 protein sequence, retaining the most common genes and DNA. In this record, the V and J calls reflect TCRdb's handling and not the investigators' own analysis. The sample has nearly 110,000 distinct CDR3 sequences on record, under 15% of them singletons. The top ten hold 27% of the sample.

CDR1 and CDR2, looked up from the germline V gene, are LGHNA and YSLEER. V is shortened by 0 bases, J by 0 bases, and the region joining them spans 12 bases. Counted from cysteine to phenylalanine, this CDR3 has 17 amino acids. Only CDR3 DNA is held: 51 bases, read in frame from base 1. Ficoll-Paque density gradient centrifugation was used to isolate PBMCs. This sample is part of a study of T-cell memory formation after mild COVID-19 (dated by TCRdb to the early 2020s). Regarding the research as a whole: TCR sequence clusters from the two donors were largely donor specific. In two donors, T-cell clones that expanded and contracted after mild COVID-19 were followed by sequencing TCRalpha and TCRbeta repertoires longitudinally. The cohort comprised two young, previously healthy adult volunteers, one female and one male. What the study reported, not specific to this receptor: The study covered only a couple of mild cases, and larger cohorts including severe cases with pre-infection samples were considered necessary. From day 15 to 85, contracting clones showed balanced CD4/CD8 phenotypes, whereas a second wave of clones that expanded from day 15 to 37 leaned towards CD4+. Some responding clones were detected in pre-infection memory, which suggested that pre-existing cross-reactive memory T cells had joined the SARS-CoV-2 response. SARS-CoV-2 specificity of the second-wave clones peaking on day 37 was not confirmed. Contracting CD4+ clones appeared mostly in the CM and EM memory subsets, whereas CD8+ clones were enriched in EMRA.

The source material was PBMCs or a T cell subset sorted from them (not recorded which). Rearrangement joined TRBV4-3 to TRBJ2-1; the D gene is possibly TRBD2, with 6 bases matching. The receptor was isolated from an adult woman who had mild COVID-19 (a few samples of this study predate the infection). The sample titles of this study are shuffled in the database, so cell type and time point are left out; the donor was told from shared clones. At the DNA level, the sequence is TGCGCCAGCAGCCAAGACTCGTTGGGGGGCTCCTACAATGAGCAGTTCTTC. This translates into CASSQDSLGGSYNEQFF.